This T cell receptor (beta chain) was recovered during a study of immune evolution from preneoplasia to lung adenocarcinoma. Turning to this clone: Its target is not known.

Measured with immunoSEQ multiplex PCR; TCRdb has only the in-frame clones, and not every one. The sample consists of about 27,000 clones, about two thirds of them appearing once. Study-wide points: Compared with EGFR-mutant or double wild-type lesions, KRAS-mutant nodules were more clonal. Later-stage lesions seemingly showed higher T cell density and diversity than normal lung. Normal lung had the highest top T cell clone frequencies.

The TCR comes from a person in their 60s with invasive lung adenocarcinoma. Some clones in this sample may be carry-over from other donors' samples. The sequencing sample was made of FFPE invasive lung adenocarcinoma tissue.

CDR3 nucleotide sequence: TGTGCCAGCAGCTACTCCTACGAGCAGTACTTC. Its translation: CASSYSYEQYF. This sequence joins TRBV2 and TRBJ2-7; the D is unclear. Between the trimmed V and J ends, which lost 6 bases and 0 bases, there was a span of 3 bases. CDR3 size: 11 residues. Germline assignment: CDR1 SNHLY and CDR2 FYNNEI.